These T cell receptor beta chains were read from a single sample in a study of blood T cell repertoires in COVID-19. Here immunoSEQ multiplex PCR was the method, and the copy in TCRdb shows in-frame clones only, minus some. The table records about 140,000 clones, around 78% of them present only once. Sequencing was carried out using peripheral blood. These receptors all come from a woman aged 60-70 years with acute or convalescent COVID-19. Both conserved end residues are part of each CDR3. D genes are given only for firm matches. Expanded clones get a size class; other rows say once, few or many, or leave the size out.

D gene,J gene,clone size,V gene,CDR3 protein,CDR3 DNA
-,TRBJ2-7,-,TRBV19,CASTHYEQYF,TGTGCCAGTACCCACTACGAGCAGTACTTC
TRBD1,TRBJ1-2,-,TRBV12-3/TRBV12-4,CASSLQGADGYTF,TGTGCCAGCAGTTTACAGGGGGCGGATGGCTACACCTTC
-,TRBJ2-7,-,TRBV7-9,CASSLVVYEQYF,TGTGCCAGCAGCTTAGTAGTCTACGAGCAGTACTTC
-,TRBJ2-7,few,TRBV2,CASGGYEQYF,TGTGCCAGCGGAGGATACGAGCAGTACTTC
TRBD2,TRBJ2-1,-,TRBV6-5,CASSYTSGSNNEQFF,TGTGCCAGCAGTTACACTAGCGGGAGTAATAATGAGCAGTTCTTC
-,TRBJ2-1,-,TRBV28,CASSFPHGFVNEQFF,TGTGCCAGCAGTTTCCCTCACGGGTTCGTAAATGAGCAGTTCTTC
TRBD2,TRBJ2-1,once,TRBV27,CASSLKVLPGLAGPSTYNEQFF,TGTGCCAGCAGTTTAAAAGTGCTACCGGGACTAGCGGGACCGTCCACCTACAATGAGCAGTTCTTC
-,TRBJ1-1,-,TRBV5-1,CASSLSRTEAFF,TGCGCCAGCAGCTTGAGCCGAACTGAAGCTTTCTTT
-,TRBJ2-6,-,TRBV5-1,CASSFTGILSGANVLTF,TGCGCCAGCAGCTTCACAGGCATCCTCTCTGGGGCCAACGTCCTGACTTTC
TRBD1,TRBJ2-5,-,TRBV28,CASSFPLPGQAAMQETQYF,TGTGCCAGCAGTTTCCCCCTGCCGGGACAGGCTGCTATGCAAGAGACCCAGTACTTC
TRBD1,TRBJ2-1,few,TRBV5-5,CASSAAGTANNEQFF,TGTGCCAGCAGCGCCGCCGGGACAGCAAACAATGAGCAGTTCTTC
-,TRBJ2-7,-,TRBV7-8,CASSLVGGVYEQYF,TGTGCCAGCAGCTTAGTGGGGGGAGTTTACGAGCAGTACTTC
TRBD2,TRBJ2-1,-,TRBV20-1,CSASKFGGSSYNEQFF,TGCAGTGCTAGTAAGTTCGGGGGGAGCTCCTACAATGAGCAGTTCTTC
-,TRBJ1-5,-,TRBV4-1,CASSLEVWGNQPQHF,TGCGCCAGCAGCTTGGAGGTATGGGGCAATCAGCCCCAGCATTTT
TRBD2,TRBJ2-3,-,TRBV7-2,CASSLRLAADTQYF,TGTGCCAGCAGCCTCAGACTAGCGGCAGATACGCAGTATTTT
-,TRBJ2-2,-,TRBV24-1,CATSDFRDTNTGELFF,TGTGCCACCAGTGATTTTCGGGACACGAACACCGGGGAGCTGTTTTTT
TRBD1,TRBJ1-4,-,TRBV2,CASSADRVGFLGEKLFF,TGTGCCAGCAGCGCCGACAGGGTAGGATTCCTGGGCGAAAAACTGTTTTTT
-,TRBJ1-2,-,TRBV2,CASSDARVDYGYTF,TGTGCCAGCAGTGATGCCAGGGTTGACTATGGCTACACCTTC
TRBD2,TRBJ2-1,-,TRBV19,CASSIPSGSFWEQFF,TGTGCCAGTAGTATACCTAGCGGGAGTTTTTGGGAGCAGTTCTTC
-,TRBJ1-6,-,TRBV30,CAWSVPSGLRDSPLHF,TGTGCCTGGAGTGTCCCGAGCGGCCTCCGGGATTCACCCCTCCACTTT
TRBD2,TRBJ2-1,-,TRBV4-2,CASRNYLTSLDEQFF,TGTGCCAGCAGAAATTATCTGACTAGCCTTGATGAGCAGTTCTTC
-,TRBJ2-4,many,TRBV3-1/TRBV3-2,CASSQAGIAKNIQYF,TGTGCCAGCAGCCAGGCGGGCATAGCCAAAAACATTCAGTACTTC
-,TRBJ1-3,-,TRBV5-1,CASSPRGGQSLSGNTIYF,TGCGCCAGCAGCCCCCGCGGCGGACAGAGCCTTTCTGGAAACACCATATATTTT
-,TRBJ1-1,-,TRBV10-3,CAIRVGGNTEAFF,TGTGCCATCAGAGTGGGGGGGAACACTGAAGCTTTCTTT
-,TRBJ2-7,-,TRBV5-6,CASSWTGNYEQYF,TGTGCCAGCAGCTGGACCGGGAACTACGAGCAGTACTTC
-,TRBJ2-3,-,TRBV28,CASSFMEGRDTQYF,TGTGCCAGCAGTTTTATGGAGGGTAGGGATACGCAGTATTTT
TRBD1,TRBJ2-2,-,TRBV5-5,CASSWDSYTGELFF,TGTGCCAGCAGCTGGGACAGTTACACCGGGGAGCTGTTTTTT
TRBD1,TRBJ1-5,-,TRBV5-4,CASSLDPVTGRNQPQHF,TGTGCCAGCAGCTTGGACCCTGTGACAGGGCGGAATCAGCCCCAGCATTTT
-,TRBJ2-7,once,TRBV7-9,CASRGPGDVTYEQYF,TGTGCCAGCAGGGGTCCGGGGGACGTAACCTACGAGCAGTACTTC
TRBD2,TRBJ2-2,-,TRBV4-1,CASSQDLGGRANTGELFF,TGCGCCAGCAGCCAAGATCTCGGCGGGAGGGCAAACACCGGGGAGCTGTTTTTT
-,TRBJ1-4,-,TRBV5-5,CASSLFSETTNEKLFF,TGTGCCAGCAGCCTTTTTTCGGAGACAACTAATGAAAAACTGTTTTTT
-,TRBJ2-1,-,TRBV10-3,CASMIQGSYNEQFF,TGTGCCTCCATGATTCAGGGGAGTTACAATGAGCAGTTCTTC
TRBD1,TRBJ1-6,few,TRBV5-3,CARSWSHRDRGGSHNSPLHF,TGTGCCAGAAGCTGGTCACACCGGGACAGGGGTGGTAGTCATAATTCACCCCTCCACTTT
TRBD1,TRBJ1-2,-,TRBV7-2,CASSLGTGGIPYGYTF,TGTGCCAGCAGCTTAGGGACAGGGGGCATCCCCTATGGCTACACCTTC
-,TRBJ2-1,once,TRBV28,CASSLSRLEAYNEQFF,TGTGCCAGCAGTTTATCCCGACTAGAAGCCTACAATGAGCAGTTCTTC
TRBD2,TRBJ2-2,-,TRBV18,CASSPRLAGDTGELFF,TGTGCCAGCTCACCGAGACTAGCGGGAGACACCGGGGAGCTGTTTTTT
-,TRBJ2-7,-,TRBV27,CASSLAAGRVDSYEQYF,TGTGCCAGCAGTTTAGCAGCCGGCAGGGTGGATTCCTACGAGCAGTACTTC
-,TRBJ1-2,-,TRBV27,CASRPDTNYGYTF,TGTGCCAGCAGGCCAGATACTAACTATGGCTACACCTTC
-,TRBJ1-1,-,TRBV7-9,CASSLRGENTEAFF,TGTGCCAGCAGCTTAAGGGGTGAGAACACTGAAGCTTTCTTT
-,TRBJ2-5,-,TRBV7-8,CASSPLVNRRETQYF,TGTGCCAGCAGTCCCTTAGTCAACAGGCGAGAGACCCAGTACTTC
-,TRBJ2-1,-,TRBV28,CASSPAGERNNEQFF,TGTGCCAGCAGTCCCGCTGGGGAGAGGAACAATGAGCAGTTCTTC
TRBD1,TRBJ2-4,few,TRBV3-1/TRBV3-2,CASGTGDFTVMIGGNIQYF,TGTGCCAGCGGGACAGGGGACTTTACCGTAATGATCGGTGGAAACATTCAGTACTTC
-,TRBJ1-1,once,TRBV6-2/TRBV6-3,CASSRQTSNTEAFF,TGTGCCAGCAGTAGACAGACGTCGAACACTGAAGCTTTCTTT
TRBD2,TRBJ2-7,-,TRBV18,CASSPSGLVRSEQYF,TGTGCCAGCTCACCATCGGGACTAGTGCGCTCCGAGCAGTACTTC
TRBD2,TRBJ2-5,-,TRBV7-6,CASSLGTSGRVSRIQTQYF,TGTGCCAGCAGCTTAGGGACTAGCGGGAGGGTATCAAGGATCCAGACCCAGTACTTC
TRBD1,TRBJ1-6,-,TRBV10-2,CASRPGQGDSPLHF,TGCGCCAGCAGACCGGGACAGGGAGATTCACCCCTCCACTTT
TRBD1,TRBJ1-5,-,TRBV6-1,CASTGTGGINQPQHF,TGTGCCAGCACTGGGACAGGGGGCATCAATCAGCCCCAGCATTTT
-,TRBJ2-5,-,TRBV5-4,CASSLGAQETQYF,TGTGCCAGCAGCTTGGGGGCGCAAGAGACCCAGTACTTC
TRBD1,TRBJ2-1,-,TRBV4-1,CASSQNDRGGRYNEQFF,TGCGCCAGCAGCCAAAATGACAGGGGGGGTAGGTACAATGAGCAGTTCTTC
-,TRBJ2-1,-,TRBV6-4,CASSGVLVGSYNEQFF,TGTGCCAGCAGTGGAGTTCTGGTCGGCTCCTACAATGAGCAGTTCTTC
-,TRBJ2-2,-,TRBV5-6,CASSLSRGGTGELFF,TGTGCCAGCAGCTTGAGTAGGGGAGGAACCGGGGAGCTGTTTTTT
TRBD2,TRBJ2-7,once,TRBV27,CASSSWKLAESGQYF,TGTGCCAGCAGTTCATGGAAACTAGCGGAATCCGGGCAGTACTTC
TRBD2,TRBJ2-5,-,TRBV2,CASSGLAAQETQYF,TGTGCCAGCTCCGGACTAGCGGCCCAAGAGACCCAGTACTTC